This T cell receptor (beta chain) stems from a study of identical twins (dated by TCRdb to 2015 to 2016). Regarding the complete study: The study deep-sequenced TCR alpha and beta repertoires from monozygotic twins, unrelated adults of various ages and cord blood to test whether fetal clonotypes persist. To rule out contamination, the twin experiments were replicated at different times with different library preparation protocols.

Every donor in the study was a healthy Caucasian. Three pairs of female monozygotic twins, all aged about 18 to 30 years, were included in the twin cohort. Positive isolation kits from Invitrogen were used to isolate CD4+ and CD8+ T cell populations. What the research found in general, with its limitations: Excess twin sharing in beta out-of-frame sequences was weaker because fewer shared sequences lowered the signal-to-noise ratio. Fewer insertions were carried by abundant cord blood beta clonotypes; a weaker similar trend was observed in young adult naive repertoires, while no such trend was observed in memory repertoires. Invariant T cells such as MAIT and iNKT could partly confound zero-insertion analyses, although diverse VJ usage argued against such confounding for most clonotypes. Because the same donors could not be followed over many years, conclusions were based on cross-sectional statistical analysis. Out-of-frame TCR alpha sequences shared between twins showed an excess of low generation-probability sequences compared with coincidental sharing between unrelated individuals. In monozygotic twins, recombination models systematically underestimated out-of-frame TCR alpha sharing, but the models matched the sharing seen between unrelated individuals.

The library was obtained by 5' RACE. TCRdb shows the sequencer as Illumina HiSeq 2000. Template switching added a universal primer binding site, and the final cDNA carried a unique molecular identifier that allowed TCR cDNA molecules to be counted accurately. Specific primers in the conserved constant-segment region were used to synthesize first-strand cDNA for TCR alpha and beta chains. To control for contamination, every cDNA library carried two barcodes: a SMART-Mk sample barcode plus Illumina barcodes. TruSeq adapter sequences and Illumina sample barcodes were added in two successive PCR steps. The TCR alpha and beta cDNA libraries were sequenced on the Illumina HiSeq platform using custom primers. In the source study's methods: MiGEC was used to process raw reads and extract unique molecular identifiers, and MiXCR was used to find CDR3 positions. Recombination models were inferred per individual with the repgenHMM and IGoR tools using an EM algorithm. The analysis of shared clonotypes was done with the tcR package in R, with sharing normalized by the product of cloneset sizes. To study raw recombination without the effects of thymic and clonal selection, out-of-frame nonproductive sequences were analyzed. TCRdb applied fastp at Q25 and MiXCR to the public reads, then kept only in-frame beta chains. Rows are unified per CDR3 protein, each entry keeping the most common DNA and genes. TCRdb assigned the V and J calls; the authors' analysis was not used. The sample records 270,000 or so distinct CDR3 sequences, about 8.5% of which are singletons. The ten largest account for 3% of the sample.

The cysteine opens and the phenylalanine closes a CDR3 of 14 amino acids. The sequence is cut down to CDR3 DNA, 42 bases in frame from base 1. The CDR1 and CDR2 encoded by the germline V gene are SGHDT and YYEEEE. V loses 1 base, J loses 6 bases, and the germline ends lie 13 bases apart. This clonotype was detected ten times or more. Its antigen is currently not known. Base qualities are not recorded, but no much larger clone differs from it by a single base. Separately, the same data were catalogued under a study of yellow fever vaccine responses in identical twins. From that second study: According to the authors, in identical twins the way T cells responded to vaccination appeared partly convergent and partly personalized. The study precisely tracked vaccine-responding T cell clones in identical twins.

Sequencing was done on a sample of CD8+ T cells sorted from blood. The source of this sequence is a woman under 30 in good health. The chain couples TRBV5-6 to TRBJ1-2; no D segment can be confidently identified. CDR3 sequence: CASSLYNSGDGYTF. The DNA reads as follows: TGTGCCAGCAGCTTGTATAACTCAGGAGATGGCTACACCTTC.